This record concerns one TCR beta chain sequence. Its cognate antigen is unknown. The data were obtained in a study of beta chain features in type 1 diabetes. As every portion of the isolated RNA was reverse transcribed, the sequencing read expressed TCRB transcripts. Profiled with immunoSEQ multiplex PCR; TCRdb holds only in-frame clones, not every one. The sample comprises 200,000 to 300,000 clones, roughly a tenth of which are singletons, and roughly 0.017% rests with the top ten. Points from the study as a whole: People with Type 1 diabetes carried modestly yet significantly shorter TCRB CDR3s in all four CD4+ subsets.

In germline, CDR1 is LGHNA, CDR2 YNFKEQ. V lost 0 bases, J lost 4 bases, and 12 bases lay in between. There are 15 residues in the CDR3. The chain couples TRBV4-2 to TRBJ1-2; D is perhaps TRBD1 (5 bases). Input material: naive CD4+ T cells from blood. This receptor was identified in a man younger than 45 with type 1 diabetes. The CDR3 region is CASSQDPTGLYGYTF. The DNA of the CDR3 is TGTGCCAGCAGCCAAGACCCTACAGGCCTCTATGGCTACACCTTC.